This passage covers 9 T cell receptor beta chains from one sample sequenced in a study of shared clonotypes between healthy human individuals. Naive CD8 cells comprised CD45RO-negative, CCR7-positively selected cells, excluding terminally differentiated effector memory CD45RA+ cells. Clones were read by immunoSEQ multiplex PCR, and TCRdb kept only the in-frame ones, dropping some. The sample holds around 1.9 million clones, roughly 93% seen once. Sequenced material: naive CD8+ T cells from PBMCs. The receptors originated from a young man in good health. Some clones in this sample may be carry-over from other donors' samples.

The chain employs TRBV7-9 and TRBJ2-1; TRBD2 agrees at 7 bases. Per the germline V gene, CDR1 is SEHNR and CDR2 is FQNEAQ (reference sequence). The CDR3 spans 13 residues. After removal of 11 bases from V and 3 bases from J, the junction contained 7 bases not matched to a gene. This CDR3 is CACTGLVYNEQFF. CDR3 nucleotides: TGTGCCTGCACCGGACTAGTCTACAATGAGCAGTTCTTC.

The chain couples TRBV14 to TRBJ2-7; the match to TRBD1 covers 8 bases. The CDR3 is made up of 16 amino acids. J was trimmed by 7 bases and V by 4 bases; bases with no gene match: 15. CDR1 and CDR2 (germline): SGHDN, FVKESK. CDR3 coding DNA: TGTGCCAGCAGCCTTGGGACAGGAGCCTACTCTCGGGAGCAGTACTTC. This sequence encodes CASSLGTGAYSREQYF.

The gene calls are TRBV19 and TRBJ2-7; 9 nucleotides align to TRBD1. This CDR3 is 14 amino acids long. CDR1 and CDR2 (germline): LNHDA, SQIVND (reference sequence). Trimming cost V 3 bases and J 4 bases; bases outside gene matches: 4. For the CDR3, the DNA is TGTGCCAGTAGTATTCCGGGACAGGGTTACGAGCAGTACTTC. This encodes CASSIPGQGYEQYF.

V is TRBV6-5 and J is TRBJ1-4; D is ambiguous. Looked up from germline, CDR1 is MNHEY and CDR2 is SVGAGI. CDR3 length: 14 amino acids. Trimming shortened V by 0 bases and J by 6 bases, and 8 bases separated the two germline ends. The CDR3, as DNA: TGTGCCAGCAGTTACTCGATCCGGGATGAAAAACTGTTTTTT. It codes for CASSYSIRDEKLFF.

The chain links TRBV11-2 to TRBJ2-7, with D hard to call. Germline loops: CDR1 SGHAT, CDR2 FQNNGV. The CDR3 spans 12 residues. V was trimmed by 1 base and J by 6 bases, leaving 7 bases between them. The CDR3 reads CASSLGWVEQYF. The DNA of the CDR3 is TGTGCCAGCAGCTTAGGTTGGGTCGAGCAGTACTTC. Full variable domain (outside the CDR3, taken from reference TRBV11-2 and TRBJ2-7): EAGVAQSPRYKIIEKRQSVAFWCNPISGHATLYWYQQILGQGPKLLIQFQNNGVVDDSQLPKDRFSAERLKGVDSTLKIQPAKLEDSAVYLCASSLGWVEQYFGPGTRLTVT.

The rearrangement uses TRBV10-3 and TRBJ1-1; D is possibly TRBD1 (6 bases). The CDR3 is 13 residues long. The V end was cut by 4 bases, the J end by 7 bases, with 13 bases between. The germline CDR1 and CDR2 sequences are ENHRY and SYGVKD. The CDR3 sequence is CAISGEDSNEAFF. The CDR3 nucleotides are TGTGCCATCAGTGGAGAGGACAGCAATGAAGCTTTCTTT.

The chain employs TRBV9 and TRBJ2-4; D is ambiguous. The germline CDR1 and CDR2 sequences are SGDLS and YYNGEE. V shed 4 bases and J shed 0 bases, with 14 bases lying between them. The CDR3 is 16 amino acids. CDR3: CASSPGPSPAKNIQYF. Written as DNA, the CDR3 is TGTGCCAGCAGCCCAGGACCCTCCCCAGCCAAAAACATTCAGTACTTC.

This sequence joins TRBV29-1 and TRBJ2-7, with D possibly TRBD2 on 5 matching bases. Germline loops: CDR1 SQVTM, CDR2 ANQGSEA. The CDR3 has 13 amino acids. V was trimmed by 1 base and J by 6 bases, leaving 13 bases between them. CDR3 amino acids: CSVEVPDFGEQYF. The CDR3 region has the DNA TGCAGCGTTGAAGTCCCGGACTTCGGCGAGCAGTACTTC.

The chain couples TRBV5-8 to TRBJ2-6; D possibly uses TRBD1 or TRBD2 (6 bases each). Trimming left V 4 bases short and J 1 base short, with 15 bases between. Germline lookup yields CDR1 SGHTS and CDR2 YDEGEE. The CDR3 loop spans 17 amino acids. For the CDR3, the DNA is TGTGCCAGCAGCGGTCAGGAGGGGGAGTCTGGGGCCAACGTCCTGACTTTC. This encodes CASSGQEGESGANVLTF.